Listed here are 5 T cell receptor beta chains from one sample, sequenced in a study of CD8+ T cells in alopecia areata. Following extraction, RNA underwent reverse transcription to cDNA, which served as the sequencing template. Measured with immunoSEQ multiplex PCR; TCRdb has only the in-frame clones, and not every one. This sample has 200,000 to 250,000 clones, with 65% to 70% found just once. The sequencing here drew on CD4+ T cells sorted from blood, taken at week 0. Receptor source: a human donor with alopecia areata.

The sample holds a few counts of this clone. The chain employs TRBV30 and TRBJ1-1; no definite D call. The length of the CDR3 is 12 residues. Germline values: CDR1 GTSNPN, CDR2 SVGIG (reference sequence). Between the trimmed V and J ends, which lost 1 base and 5 bases, there was a span of 8 bases. In DNA, the CDR3 is TGTGCCTGGAGTGACGGGCGAACTGAAGCTTTCTTT. Its protein is CAWSDGRTEAFF.

The J gene is TRBJ1-1, the V gene TRBV30, with a possible D match to TRBD1 (6 bases). V gave up 3 bases and J gave up 5 bases, with 10 bases separating them. Germline values: CDR1 GTSNPN, CDR2 SVGIG (reference sequence). The CDR3 extends over 12 amino acids. Here the CDR3 reads CAWRERGTEAFF. The CDR3 bases are TGTGCCTGGAGAGAAAGGGGGACTGAAGCTTTCTTT. Combining the CDR3 with reference TRBV30 and TRBJ1-1 gives the whole variable domain SQTIHQWPATLVQPVGSPLSLECTVEGTSNPNLYWYRQAAGRGLQLLFYSVGIGQISSEVPQNLSASRPQDRQFILSSKKLLLSDSGFYLCAWRERGTEAFFGQGTRLTVV.

The V gene is TRBV14, the J gene TRBJ1-1, with unresolved D. This CDR3 spans 13 amino acids. Germline V CDR1 and CDR2: SGHDN, FVKESK. V was clipped by 0 bases and J by 8 bases, with 10 bases between them. The CDR3 DNA is TGTGCCAGCAGCCAAGATCTCGGCAGGGAAGCTTTCTTT. Amino acid sequence: CASSQDLGREAFF.

The sample holds one count of this clone. The chain carries TRBV25-1 and TRBJ1-6, with D maybe TRBD1 (6 bases). V lost 6 bases to trimming and J lost 7 bases, with 10 bases between them. The CDR3 runs 13 residues. Germline-derived CDR1 and CDR2 are MGHDK and SYGVNS. In DNA, the CDR3 is TGTGCCAGCAGAGAAGGGGGAAATTCACCCCTCCACTTT. Encoded protein: CASREGGNSPLHF.

The chain is built from TRBV25-1 and TRBJ1-5, with D uncertain. V was shortened by 6 bases and J by 5 bases, with 8 bases between the two germline ends. The CDR3 consists of 12 residues. Germline CDR1 and CDR2: MGHDK and SYGVNS. CDR3 residues: CASSRDYQPQHF. CDR3 in DNA: TGTGCCAGCAGCCGGGATTATCAGCCCCAGCATTTT.